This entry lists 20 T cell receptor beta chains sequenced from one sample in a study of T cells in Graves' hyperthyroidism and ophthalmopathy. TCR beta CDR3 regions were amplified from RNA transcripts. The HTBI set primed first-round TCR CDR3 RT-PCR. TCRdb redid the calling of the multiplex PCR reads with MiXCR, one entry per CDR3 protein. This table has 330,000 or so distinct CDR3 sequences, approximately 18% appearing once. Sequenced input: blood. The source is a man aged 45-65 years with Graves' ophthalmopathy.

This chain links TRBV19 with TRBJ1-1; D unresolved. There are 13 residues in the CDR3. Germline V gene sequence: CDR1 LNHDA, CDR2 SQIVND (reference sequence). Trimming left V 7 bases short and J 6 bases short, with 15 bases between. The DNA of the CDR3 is TGTGCCAGTACCGGCTTGCTGGTCCCTGAAGCTTTCTTT. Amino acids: CASTGLLVPEAFF.

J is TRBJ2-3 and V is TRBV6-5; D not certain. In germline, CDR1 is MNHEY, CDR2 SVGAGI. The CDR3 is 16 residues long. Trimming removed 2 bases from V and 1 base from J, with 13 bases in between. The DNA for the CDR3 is TGTGCCAGCAGTTACAGGCCAAAGCTTGGCACAGATACGCAGTATTTT. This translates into CASSYRPKLGTDTQYF.

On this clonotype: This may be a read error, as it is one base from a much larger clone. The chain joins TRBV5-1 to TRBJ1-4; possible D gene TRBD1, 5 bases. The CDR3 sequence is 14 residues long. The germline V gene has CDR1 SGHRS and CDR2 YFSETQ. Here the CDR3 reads CASSPDNENERLFF. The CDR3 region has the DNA TGCGCCAGCAGCCCGGACAACGAGAATGAAAGACTGTTTTTT.

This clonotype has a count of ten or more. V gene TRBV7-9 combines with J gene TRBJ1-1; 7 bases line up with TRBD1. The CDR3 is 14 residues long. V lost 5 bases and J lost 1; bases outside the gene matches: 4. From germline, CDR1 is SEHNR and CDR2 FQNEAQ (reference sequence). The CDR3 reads CASSTQGGNTEAFF. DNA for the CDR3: TGTGCCAGCAGCACGCAGGGGGGGAACACTGAAGCTTTCTTT.

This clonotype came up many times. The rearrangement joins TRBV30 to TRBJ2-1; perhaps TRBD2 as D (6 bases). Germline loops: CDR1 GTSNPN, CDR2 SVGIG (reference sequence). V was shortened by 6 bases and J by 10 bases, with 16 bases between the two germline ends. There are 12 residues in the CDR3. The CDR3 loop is CACPGPGLEQFF. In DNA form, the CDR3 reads TGTGCCTGTCCCGGACCGGGACTGGAGCAGTTCTTC.

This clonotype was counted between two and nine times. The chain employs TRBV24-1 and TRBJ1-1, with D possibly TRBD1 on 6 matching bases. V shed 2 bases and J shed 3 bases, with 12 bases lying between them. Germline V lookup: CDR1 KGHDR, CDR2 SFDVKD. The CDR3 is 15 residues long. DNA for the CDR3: TGTGCCACCAGTGATTACGACAGGTTGGACACTGAAGCTTTCTTT. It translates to CATSDYDRLDTEAFF.

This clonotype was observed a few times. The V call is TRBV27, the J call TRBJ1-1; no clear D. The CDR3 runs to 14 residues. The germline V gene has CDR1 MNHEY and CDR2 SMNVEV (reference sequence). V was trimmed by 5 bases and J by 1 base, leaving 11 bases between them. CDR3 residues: CASSPLPGNTEAFF. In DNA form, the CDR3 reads TGTGCCAGCAGTCCCCTTCCGGGGAACACTGAAGCTTTCTTT.

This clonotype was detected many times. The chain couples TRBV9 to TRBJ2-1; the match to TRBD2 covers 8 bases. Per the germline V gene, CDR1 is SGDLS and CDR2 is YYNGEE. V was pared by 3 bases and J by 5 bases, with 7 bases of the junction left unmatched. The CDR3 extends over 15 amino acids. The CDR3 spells CASSAGGDYNNEQFF. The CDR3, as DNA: TGTGCCAGCAGCGCCGGGGGGGACTACAACAATGAGCAGTTCTTC.

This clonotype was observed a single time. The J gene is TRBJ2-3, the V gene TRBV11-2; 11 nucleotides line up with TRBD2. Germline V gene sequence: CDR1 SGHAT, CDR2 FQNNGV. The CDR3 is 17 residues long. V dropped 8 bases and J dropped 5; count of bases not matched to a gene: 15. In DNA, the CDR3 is TGTGCCAGCGAAAGGCAGACCGGGACTAGCGGAGGAGATACGCAGTATTTT. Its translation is CASERQTGTSGGDTQYF.

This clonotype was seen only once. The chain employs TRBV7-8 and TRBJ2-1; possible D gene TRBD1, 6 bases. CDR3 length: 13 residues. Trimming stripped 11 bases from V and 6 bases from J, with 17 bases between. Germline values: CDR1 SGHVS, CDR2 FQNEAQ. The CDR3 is CAGGRGSCNEQFF. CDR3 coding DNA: TGTGCCGGCGGCAGGGGCTCGTGCAATGAGCAGTTCTTC.

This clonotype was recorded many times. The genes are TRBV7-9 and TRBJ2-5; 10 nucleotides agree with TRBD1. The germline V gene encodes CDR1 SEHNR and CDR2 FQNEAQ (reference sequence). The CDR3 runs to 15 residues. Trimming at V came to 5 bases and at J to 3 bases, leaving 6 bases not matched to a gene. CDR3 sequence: CASSVVGQGKETQYF. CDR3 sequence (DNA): TGTGCCAGCAGCGTAGTGGGACAGGGGAAAGAGACCCAGTACTTC.

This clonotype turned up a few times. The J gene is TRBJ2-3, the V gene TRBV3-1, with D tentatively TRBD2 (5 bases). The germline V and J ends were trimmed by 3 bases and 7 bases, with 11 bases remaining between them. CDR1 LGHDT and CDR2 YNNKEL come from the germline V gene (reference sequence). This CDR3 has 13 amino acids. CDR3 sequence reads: CASSHYGRNTQYF. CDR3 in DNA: TGTGCCAGCAGCCATTATGGGAGAAATACGCAGTATTTT.

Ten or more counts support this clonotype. The CDR3 bases are TGTGCCAGCAGCCACGATAGTTCACAAGAGACCCAGTACTTC. This encodes CASSHDSSQETQYF. The V call is TRBV4-2, the J call TRBJ2-5; no clear D. CDR1 LGHNA and CDR2 YNFKEQ come from the germline V gene. This CDR3 has 14 amino acids. V gave up 3 bases and J gave up 2 bases, with 10 bases separating them.

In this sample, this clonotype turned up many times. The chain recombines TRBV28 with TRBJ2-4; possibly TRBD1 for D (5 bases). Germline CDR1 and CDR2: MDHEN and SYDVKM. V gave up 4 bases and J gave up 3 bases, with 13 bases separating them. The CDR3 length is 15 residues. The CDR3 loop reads CASSSDGAGKNIQYF. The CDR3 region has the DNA TGTGCCAGCAGTTCGGATGGGGCAGGCAAAAACATTCAGTACTTC.

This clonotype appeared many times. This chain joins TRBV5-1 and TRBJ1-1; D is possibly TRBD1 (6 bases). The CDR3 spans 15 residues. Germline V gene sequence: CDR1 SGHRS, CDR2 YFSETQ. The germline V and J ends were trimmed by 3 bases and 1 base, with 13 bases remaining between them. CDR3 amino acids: CASSWGRPWNTEAFF. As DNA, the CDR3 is TGCGCCAGCAGCTGGGGGCGCCCCTGGAACACTGAAGCTTTCTTT.

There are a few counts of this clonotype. CDR3 region: CASSLGGNPSYNEQFF. In DNA, the CDR3 is TGCGCCAGCAGCTTGGGCGGCAACCCATCATACAATGAGCAGTTCTTC. The V call is TRBV5-1, the J call TRBJ2-1; D gene ambiguous. The germline V gene has CDR1 SGHRS and CDR2 YFSETQ. The ends were cut back, 0 bases at V and 4 bases at J, with 14 bases in the middle. This CDR3 has 16 amino acids.

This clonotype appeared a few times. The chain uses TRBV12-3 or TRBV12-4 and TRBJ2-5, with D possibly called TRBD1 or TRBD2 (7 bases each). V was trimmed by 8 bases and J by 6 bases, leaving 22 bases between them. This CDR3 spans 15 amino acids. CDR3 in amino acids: CASRSGGGGSKTQYF. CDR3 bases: TGTGCCAGCCGGTCAGGGGGGGGGGGGTCGAAGACCCAGTACTTC.

CDR3 DNA: TGTGCCACCAGTGACTCCCGGGGCAATCAGCCCCAGCATTTT. Its translation: CATSDSRGNQPQHF. The chain uses TRBV24-1 and TRBJ1-5; unclear D gene. Germline V gene sequence: CDR1 KGHDR, CDR2 SFDVKD. The CDR3 runs to 14 residues. V was trimmed by 4 bases and J by 2 bases, leaving 8 bases between them.

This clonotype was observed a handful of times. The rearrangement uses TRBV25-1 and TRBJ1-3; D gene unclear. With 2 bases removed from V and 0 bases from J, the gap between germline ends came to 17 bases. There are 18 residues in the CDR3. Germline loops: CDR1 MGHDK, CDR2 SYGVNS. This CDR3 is CASSERVVFLDSGNTIYF. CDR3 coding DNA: TGTGCCAGCAGTGAACGGGTTGTTTTTTTGGACTCTGGAAACACCATATATTTT.

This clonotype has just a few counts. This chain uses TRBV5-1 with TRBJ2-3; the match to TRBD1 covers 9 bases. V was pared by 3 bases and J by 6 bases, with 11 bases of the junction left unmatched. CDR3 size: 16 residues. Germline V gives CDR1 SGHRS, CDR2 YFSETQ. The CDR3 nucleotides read TGCGCCAGCAGCTCGGGCCGGACAGGGGTTGGGGATACGCAGTATTTT. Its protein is CASSSGRTGVGDTQYF. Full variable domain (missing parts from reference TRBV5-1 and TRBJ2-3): KAGVTQTPRYLIKTRGQQVTLSCSPISGHRSVSWYQQTPGQGLQFLFEYFSETQRNKGNFPGRFSGRQFSNSRSEMNVSTLELGDSALYLCASSSGRTGVGDTQYFGPGTRLTVL.